Presented here are 15 T cell receptor beta chains from one specimen sequenced in a study of blood T cell repertoires in COVID-19. Clones were read by immunoSEQ multiplex PCR, and TCRdb kept only the in-frame ones, dropping some. The data show about 200,000 clones, 86% seen once. Sequencing used peripheral blood. The receptors stem from a woman aged 70-85 years with acute or convalescent COVID-19.

This chain uses TRBV6-5 with TRBJ1-4; 10 bases match TRBD1. This CDR3 has 15 residues. Germline V gene data show CDR1 as MNHEY and CDR2 as SVGAGI. Trimming removed 2 bases from V and 7 bases from J; junction bases left unmatched: 4. CDR3 loop: CASSYGGQGSEKLFF. The CDR3 DNA reads TGTGCCAGCAGTTACGGGGGACAGGGGAGTGAAAAACTGTTTTTT.

The chain has TRBV18 and TRBJ1-2, with 10 bases lining up with TRBD1. Trimming took 2 bases from V and 6 from J; bases not matched to a gene: 3. This CDR3 is built from 14 residues. Germline lookup yields CDR1 KGHSH and CDR2 LQKENI. In DNA form, the CDR3 reads TGTGCCAGCTCACCATGGACAGGGGGGGATGGCTACACCTTC. Translating gives CASSPWTGGDGYTF.

The chain links TRBV5-4 to TRBJ2-7; weak D call: TRBD1 (6 bases). The germline V gene encodes CDR1 SGHNT and CDR2 YYREEE (reference sequence). The CDR3 consists of 17 residues. Trimming removed 4 bases from V and 4 bases from J, with 24 bases in between. CDR3 sequence reads: CASSVGGRLSRGYEQYF. In nucleotides, the CDR3 is TGTGCCAGCAGCGTTGGGGGCCGGTTGTCTCGGGGATACGAGCAGTACTTC.

V is TRBV3-1 (or the pseudogene TRBV3-2) and J is TRBJ2-7; a weak D match, TRBD1 (6 bases). CDR1 and CDR2 (germline): LGHDT, YNNKEL (reference sequence). The CDR3 is made up of 14 amino acids. Trimming left V 4 bases short and J 4 bases short, with 14 bases between. CDR3 residues: CASSRLGRGYEQYF. The CDR3 DNA is TGTGCCAGCAGCCGCCTCGGCAGGGGTTACGAGCAGTACTTC.

The chain uses TRBV11-2 and TRBJ2-5, with 12 positions matching TRBD2. This CDR3 region has 15 residues. The germline CDR1 and CDR2 sequences are SGHAT and FQNNGV. The J segment lost 5 bases and the V segment lost 5 bases, leaving 6 bases of the junction unmatched. The CDR3 loop is CASSTSGGPAETQYF. DNA for the CDR3: TGTGCCAGCAGCACTAGCGGGGGGCCGGCTGAGACCCAGTACTTC.

The chain couples TRBV6-5 to TRBJ2-2; TRBD1 agrees at 7 bases. CDR3 length: 15 amino acids. Germline V lookup: CDR1 MNHEY, CDR2 SVGAGI. With V trimmed by 6 bases and J by 3 bases, 7 bases remained unmatched. As DNA, the CDR3 is TGTGCCAGCAGCCACGATGACAGGGACACCGGGGAGCTGTTTTTT. Its protein is CASSHDDRDTGELFF.

This clone has just a few counts. V usage is TRBV7-9 and J usage is TRBJ1-6; 10 bases fit TRBD1. After removal of 5 bases from V and 6 bases from J, the junction contained 4 bases not matched to a gene. The CDR3 length is 15 residues. Germline CDR1 SEHNR, CDR2 FQNEAQ (reference sequence). The CDR3 sequence is CASSLGQGVNSPLHF. The CDR3 DNA follows: TGTGCCAGCAGCCTAGGACAGGGGGTTAATTCACCCCTCCACTTT.

The chain employs TRBV5-1 and TRBJ2-7, with 10 bases matching TRBD2. From germline, CDR1 is SGHRS and CDR2 YFSETQ. The CDR3 has 17 amino acids. Trimming removed 3 bases from V and 2 bases from J; junction bases left unmatched: 11. This CDR3 reads CASSSSTLAGVAYEQYF. CDR3 coding DNA: TGCGCCAGCAGCTCTTCTACTCTAGCGGGAGTTGCCTACGAGCAGTACTTC. The complete variable domain, with remaining parts taken from reference TRBV5-1 and TRBJ2-7, reads KAGVTQTPRYLIKTRGQQVTLSCSPISGHRSVSWYQQTPGQGLQFLFEYFSETQRNKGNFPGRFSGRQFSNSRSEMNVSTLELGDSALYLCASSSSTLAGVAYEQYFGPGTRLTVT.

The J gene is TRBJ2-7, the V gene TRBV5-1; D not certain. Germline CDR1 reads SGHRS; CDR2 reads YFSETQ. Trimming removed 1 base at V and 7 bases at J, with 12 bases between. This CDR3 spans 13 amino acids. The CDR3 nucleotides are TGCGCCAGCAGCTTGATGCAGGCACGGGAGCAGTACTTC. Its translation is CASSLMQAREQYF.

The V gene is TRBV6-5, the J gene TRBJ2-7; no definite D call. CDR1 MNHEY and CDR2 SVGAGI come from the germline V gene. The V and J ends lost 2 bases and 2 bases respectively, with 13 bases between them. The CDR3 spans 15 residues. The CDR3, as DNA: TGTGCCAGCAGTTACGCCGAACTGGGCCCCTACGAGCAGTACTTC. Amino acids: CASSYAELGPYEQYF.

This chain connects TRBV28 to TRBJ1-3, with no clear D. Germline V gene lookup returns CDR1 MDHEN and CDR2 SYDVKM. This CDR3 region has 13 residues. Trimming pared 2 bases from V and 8 bases from J, leaving 10 bases between. The CDR3 coding sequence is TGTGCCAGCAGTTTAGGCGGATGGGACACCATATATTTT. Translating it yields CASSLGGWDTIYF.

The chain carries TRBV20-1 and TRBJ2-2, with D possibly matching TRBD2 (5 bases). This CDR3 contains 11 residues. CDR1 DFQATT and CDR2 SNEGSKA come from the germline V gene (reference sequence). V shed 5 bases and J shed 7 bases, with 8 bases lying between them. CDR3 DNA sequence: TGCAGTGCTGCCCGGGGCGGGGAGCTGTTTTTT. Protein sequence: CSAARGGELFF.

A single count supports this clone. The chain couples TRBV3-1 (or the pseudogene TRBV3-2) to TRBJ2-5, with a tentative D call TRBD1 (6 bases). Trimming removed 1 base at V and 5 bases at J, with 14 bases between. The CDR3 spans 15 residues. The V gene's germline CDR1 is LGHDT and CDR2 YNNKEL (reference sequence). The DNA of the CDR3 is TGTGCCAGCAGCCAAGGGCCCCAGGGGAGCGAGACCCAGTACTTC. This encodes CASSQGPQGSETQYF.

V is TRBV29-1 and J is TRBJ2-7, with 9 bases identical to TRBD1. Per the germline V gene, CDR1 is SQVTM and CDR2 is ANQGSEA. This CDR3 contains 12 residues. The ends lost 5 bases at V and 4 bases at J; junction bases unmatched: 3. The DNA of the CDR3 is TGCAGCGTTCGACAGGGGGAGTACGAGCAGTACTTC. Its protein product is CSVRQGEYEQYF.

The chain uses TRBV27 and TRBJ2-2, with 9 bases aligning to TRBD2. V lost 3 bases to trimming and J lost 6 bases; unmatched junction nucleotides: 5. This CDR3 contains 15 residues. Germline lookup yields CDR1 MNHEY and CDR2 SMNVEV (reference sequence). The DNA of the CDR3 is TGTGCCAGCAGTTTGTATAGCGGGAGCCCCGGGGAGCTGTTTTTT. Translated: CASSLYSGSPGELFF.